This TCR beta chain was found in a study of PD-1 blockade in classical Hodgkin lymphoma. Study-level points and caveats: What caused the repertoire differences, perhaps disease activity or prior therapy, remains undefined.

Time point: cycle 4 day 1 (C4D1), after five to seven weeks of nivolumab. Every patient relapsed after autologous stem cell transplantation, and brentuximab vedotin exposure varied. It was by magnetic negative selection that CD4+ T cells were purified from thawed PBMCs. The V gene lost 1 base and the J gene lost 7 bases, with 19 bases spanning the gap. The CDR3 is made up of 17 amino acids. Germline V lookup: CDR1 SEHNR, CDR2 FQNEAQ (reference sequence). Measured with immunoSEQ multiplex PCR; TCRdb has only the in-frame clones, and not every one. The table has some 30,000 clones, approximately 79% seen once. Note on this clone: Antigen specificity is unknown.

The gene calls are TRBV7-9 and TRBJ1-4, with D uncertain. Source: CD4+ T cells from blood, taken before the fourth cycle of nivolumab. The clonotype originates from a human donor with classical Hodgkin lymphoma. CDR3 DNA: TGTGCCAGCAGCTTAGTTAACGGTTACACGGGAGCTGAAAAACTGTTTTTT. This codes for CASSLVNGYTGAEKLFF.